Listed below are T cell receptor beta chains from one sample, sequenced in a study of blood T cell repertoires in COVID-19. Generated by immunoSEQ multiplex PCR, the TCRdb table keeps only in-frame clones and is missing some. The sample includes over 75,000 clones, roughly 80% seen only once; the top ten take 10%. The source material was peripheral blood. The receptors here all came from a woman in her 70s with acute or convalescent COVID-19. Each CDR3 is given with its conserved first and last residue. A D gene is named only where the DNA matches it firmly. Clone size is stated in some rows and not others, as once, few, many or a class when expanded.

j_call: TRBJ1-3
v_call: TRBV6-5
d_call: NA
clone_size: NA
cdr3_length: 13
cdr3_nt: TGTGCCAGCTCTCAGGGCTCTGGAAACACCATATATTTT
cdr3_aa: CASSQGSGNTIYF

j_call: TRBJ2-3
v_call: TRBV7-9
d_call: NA
clone_size: NA
cdr3_length: 17
cdr3_nt: TGTGCCAGCAGCCCAGACAGTGTCCTAGTGGGCACAGATACGCAGTATTTT
cdr3_aa: CASSPDSVLVGTDTQYF

j_call: TRBJ1-1
v_call: TRBV19
d_call: NA
clone_size: medium-sized
cdr3_length: 15
cdr3_nt: TGTGCCAGTAGTTCGCGGACAGCGCTGAACACTGAAGCTTTCTTT
cdr3_aa: CASSSRTALNTEAFF

j_call: TRBJ2-1
v_call: TRBV9
d_call: TRBD2
clone_size: NA
cdr3_length: 17
cdr3_nt: TGTGCCAGCAGCGGAGACTTGGGACTAGCGGCCTACAATGAGCAGTTCTTC
cdr3_aa: CASSGDLGLAAYNEQFF

j_call: TRBJ2-1
v_call: TRBV3-1/TRBV3-2
d_call: NA
clone_size: once
cdr3_length: 14
cdr3_nt: TGTGCCAGCAGCCAAGATGGGCAGCAGGGTGAGCAGTTCTTC
cdr3_aa: CASSQDGQQGEQFF

j_call: TRBJ1-6
v_call: TRBV6-5
d_call: NA
clone_size: NA
cdr3_length: 13
cdr3_nt: TGTGCCAGCAGTTACTCGGGCAATTCACCCCTCCACTTT
cdr3_aa: CASSYSGNSPLHF

j_call: TRBJ2-5
v_call: TRBV5-1
d_call: NA
clone_size: NA
cdr3_length: 15
cdr3_nt: TGCGCCAGCAGCTTGGCCCTGGGGGGAAGGGAGACCCAGTACTTC
cdr3_aa: CASSLALGGRETQYF

j_call: TRBJ2-3
v_call: TRBV5-6
d_call: TRBD2
clone_size: NA
cdr3_length: 18
cdr3_nt: TGTGCCAGCAGCTCGGCCGGGACTAGCGGACCACGCACAGATACGCAGTATTTT
cdr3_aa: CASSSAGTSGPRTDTQYF

j_call: TRBJ2-5
v_call: TRBV3-1/TRBV3-2
d_call: TRBD2
clone_size: once
cdr3_length: 15
cdr3_nt: TGTGCCAGCAGCCAAGACGGGGGGAGCCAAGAGACCCAGTACTTC
cdr3_aa: CASSQDGGSQETQYF

j_call: TRBJ2-1
v_call: TRBV7-6
d_call: TRBD1
clone_size: NA
cdr3_length: 13
cdr3_nt: TGTGCCAGCAGCTCAGGGGGTGGGGTTGAGCAGTTCTTC
cdr3_aa: CASSSGGGVEQFF

j_call: TRBJ1-1
v_call: TRBV3-1/TRBV3-2
d_call: NA
clone_size: NA
cdr3_length: 12
cdr3_nt: TGTGCCAGCAGCCAAGGTGTCGCTGAAGCTTTCTTT
cdr3_aa: CASSQGVAEAFF

j_call: TRBJ2-7
v_call: TRBV6-5
d_call: TRBD1
clone_size: NA
cdr3_length: 15
cdr3_nt: TGTGCCAGCAGACCCAGGGGGAGCAGCTCCTACGAGCAGTACTTC
cdr3_aa: CASRPRGSSSYEQYF

j_call: TRBJ2-7
v_call: TRBV4-2
d_call: NA
clone_size: NA
cdr3_length: 12
cdr3_nt: TGTGCCAGCAGCCCCCCGAGTGGCGAGCAGTACTTC
cdr3_aa: CASSPPSGEQYF

j_call: TRBJ1-2
v_call: TRBV7-9
d_call: NA
clone_size: NA
cdr3_length: 14
cdr3_nt: TGTGCCAGCAGCTCGGAGGGTCAGTCCTATGGCTACACCTTC
cdr3_aa: CASSSEGQSYGYTF

j_call: TRBJ1-1
v_call: TRBV7-9
d_call: TRBD1
clone_size: few
cdr3_length: 16
cdr3_nt: TGTGCCAGCAGCGCCCCGGGACAGGGAATGAACACTGAAGCTTTCTTT
cdr3_aa: CASSAPGQGMNTEAFF

j_call: TRBJ1-4
v_call: TRBV18
d_call: NA
clone_size: NA
cdr3_length: 15
cdr3_nt: TGTGCCAGCTCCCTCCACGGGGGAACTAATGAAAAACTGTTTTTT
cdr3_aa: CASSLHGGTNEKLFF

j_call: TRBJ1-5
v_call: TRBV6-5
d_call: NA
clone_size: few
cdr3_length: 13
cdr3_nt: TGTGCCGCCCATGACAGTTTCAATCAGCCCCAGCATTTT
cdr3_aa: CAAHDSFNQPQHF

j_call: TRBJ2-7
v_call: TRBV3-1/TRBV3-2
d_call: NA
clone_size: NA
cdr3_length: 12
cdr3_nt: TGTGCCAGCAGCCAAGGGTGGCACGAGCAGTACTTC
cdr3_aa: CASSQGWHEQYF

j_call: TRBJ1-4
v_call: TRBV27
d_call: NA
clone_size: NA
cdr3_length: 14
cdr3_nt: TGTGCCAGCAGTTTATCTTGGCGGGGTGAAAAACTGTTTTTT
cdr3_aa: CASSLSWRGEKLFF

j_call: TRBJ2-1
v_call: TRBV7-2
d_call: NA
clone_size: few
cdr3_length: 14
cdr3_nt: TGTGCCAGCAGCTTACGCCCAGGGTGGAATGAGCAGTTCTTC
cdr3_aa: CASSLRPGWNEQFF

j_call: TRBJ2-1
v_call: TRBV7-7
d_call: TRBD2
clone_size: once
cdr3_length: 14
cdr3_nt: TGTGCCAGCAGCCCCGGAGTAGCGGGAAATGAGCAGTTCTTC
cdr3_aa: CASSPGVAGNEQFF

j_call: TRBJ1-1
v_call: TRBV6-5
d_call: NA
clone_size: NA
cdr3_length: 12
cdr3_nt: TGTGCCAGCATCCTCGCCAGGGGCGAAGCTTTCTTT
cdr3_aa: CASILARGEAFF

j_call: TRBJ1-6
v_call: TRBV12-3/TRBV12-4
d_call: TRBD1
clone_size: NA
cdr3_length: 13
cdr3_nt: TGTGCCAGCCGTGACAGGGTAGCTTCACCCCTCCACTTT
cdr3_aa: CASRDRVASPLHF

j_call: TRBJ1-6
v_call: TRBV3-1/TRBV3-2
d_call: NA
clone_size: NA
cdr3_length: 14
cdr3_nt: TGTGCCAGCAGCTTAGGGGGTCTAGGTTCACCCCTCCACTTT
cdr3_aa: CASSLGGLGSPLHF

j_call: TRBJ2-2
v_call: TRBV19
d_call: NA
clone_size: NA
cdr3_length: 16
cdr3_nt: TGTGCCAGTAGGAGGTCCGTGGGACAGAACACCGGGGAGCTGTTTTTT
cdr3_aa: CASRRSVGQNTGELFF

j_call: TRBJ2-7
v_call: TRBV19
d_call: TRBD1
clone_size: NA
cdr3_length: 17
cdr3_nt: TGTGCCAGTAGTATGCCCGGACAGGGAAGTCGGTCCTACGAGCAGTACTTC
cdr3_aa: CASSMPGQGSRSYEQYF

j_call: TRBJ2-4
v_call: TRBV19
d_call: TRBD2
clone_size: NA
cdr3_length: 19
cdr3_nt: TGTGCCAGTAGATCCCCGACTAGCGGGAGGGCACCTAGTGGGAACATTCAGTACTTC
cdr3_aa: CASRSPTSGRAPSGNIQYF

j_call: TRBJ1-6
v_call: TRBV6-6
d_call: NA
clone_size: NA
cdr3_length: 15
cdr3_nt: TGTGCCAGCAGAAGGCAAAACAGGTCCCCATCCCTCCTCCACTTT
cdr3_aa: CASRRQNRSPSLLHF

j_call: TRBJ1-5
v_call: TRBV5-8
d_call: NA
clone_size: NA
cdr3_length: 15
cdr3_nt: TGTGCCAGCAGCTTGTCCCGGGATTCCAATCAGCCCCAGCATTTT
cdr3_aa: CASSLSRDSNQPQHF

j_call: TRBJ1-4
v_call: TRBV2
d_call: TRBD1
clone_size: NA
cdr3_length: 14
cdr3_nt: TGTGCCAGCAGTGAACAGGGGGCGCTTGAAAAACTGTTTTTT
cdr3_aa: CASSEQGALEKLFF

j_call: TRBJ2-7
v_call: TRBV9
d_call: NA
clone_size: once
cdr3_length: 15
cdr3_nt: TGTGCCAGCAGCCCCCGCGACGGGGGGCCGTATGAGCAGTACTTC
cdr3_aa: CASSPRDGGPYEQYF

j_call: TRBJ2-1
v_call: TRBV19
d_call: TRBD2
clone_size: few
cdr3_length: 14
cdr3_nt: TGTGCCAGTAGTCGTGCCACCCTAGCGGGGGAGCAGTTCTTC
cdr3_aa: CASSRATLAGEQFF

j_call: TRBJ2-1
v_call: TRBV5-1
d_call: TRBD2
clone_size: NA
cdr3_length: 15
cdr3_nt: TGCGCCAGCAGCTTGGCTTCTAGCGGATACAATGAGCAGTTCTTC
cdr3_aa: CASSLASSGYNEQFF

j_call: TRBJ2-1
v_call: TRBV7-9
d_call: NA
clone_size: NA
cdr3_length: 13
cdr3_nt: TGTGCCAGCAGCTTAGGATTTTTCGGTGAGCAGTTCTTC
cdr3_aa: CASSLGFFGEQFF

j_call: TRBJ2-1
v_call: TRBV9
d_call: TRBD1
clone_size: NA
cdr3_length: 15
cdr3_nt: TGTGCCAGCAGCGTAGGGGACAGGGGGCGCAATGAGCAGTTCTTC
cdr3_aa: CASSVGDRGRNEQFF

j_call: TRBJ2-1
v_call: TRBV27
d_call: NA
clone_size: NA
cdr3_length: 16
cdr3_nt: TGTGCCAGCAGCCCCCCCGGAGGCCTCGTTAGGAATGAGCAGTTCTTC
cdr3_aa: CASSPPGGLVRNEQFF

j_call: TRBJ2-2
v_call: TRBV3-1/TRBV3-2
d_call: TRBD2
clone_size: few
cdr3_length: 16
cdr3_nt: TGTGCCAGCAGCCAAGAGGCTAGCGGGGCTTCCGGGGAGCTGTTTTTT
cdr3_aa: CASSQEASGASGELFF

j_call: TRBJ2-5
v_call: TRBV3-1/TRBV3-2
d_call: NA
clone_size: few
cdr3_length: 13
cdr3_nt: TGTGCCAGCAGCCCAGCAGGAAGGGAGACCCAGTACTTC
cdr3_aa: CASSPAGRETQYF

j_call: TRBJ2-3
v_call: TRBV5-1
d_call: TRBD2
clone_size: NA
cdr3_length: 16
cdr3_nt: TGCGCCAGCAGCTCATCCGGGGGGATCAGAACAGATACGCAGTATTTT
cdr3_aa: CASSSSGGIRTDTQYF

j_call: TRBJ1-6
v_call: TRBV7-8
d_call: TRBD1
clone_size: NA
cdr3_length: 17
cdr3_nt: TGTGCCAGCAGCTTAGAGGGGACAGGCCCCTATAATTCACCCCTCCACTTT
cdr3_aa: CASSLEGTGPYNSPLHF

j_call: TRBJ2-3
v_call: TRBV28
d_call: TRBD2
clone_size: NA
cdr3_length: 13
cdr3_nt: TGTGCCAGCGGCCTAGCGGGTACAGATACGCAGTATTTT
cdr3_aa: CASGLAGTDTQYF

j_call: TRBJ1-2
v_call: TRBV10-3
d_call: NA
clone_size: NA
cdr3_length: 12
cdr3_nt: TGTGCCATCAGTGAGCCAGGGCTGGGCTACACCTTC
cdr3_aa: CAISEPGLGYTF

j_call: TRBJ1-4
v_call: TRBV19
d_call: TRBD1
clone_size: NA
cdr3_length: 16
cdr3_nt: TGTGCCAGTAGGAATAACCCGGGACAGGGGGATGAAAAACTGTTTTTT
cdr3_aa: CASRNNPGQGDEKLFF

j_call: TRBJ2-7
v_call: TRBV27
d_call: NA
clone_size: few
cdr3_length: 15
cdr3_nt: TGTGCCAGCAGAGGTATGGACTACCCCAACTACGAGCAGTACTTC
cdr3_aa: CASRGMDYPNYEQYF

j_call: TRBJ1-2
v_call: TRBV7-9
d_call: TRBD1
clone_size: NA
cdr3_length: 15
cdr3_nt: TGTGCCAGCAGCAGGGAATCACAGGGGGGCGCCGGCTACACCTTC
cdr3_aa: CASSRESQGGAGYTF

j_call: TRBJ2-1
v_call: TRBV11-2
d_call: NA
clone_size: NA
cdr3_length: 15
cdr3_nt: TGTGCCAGCAGCTTAGCCACAGGGTGGAGCAATGAGCAGTTCTTC
cdr3_aa: CASSLATGWSNEQFF

j_call: TRBJ2-1
v_call: TRBV5-1
d_call: NA
clone_size: NA
cdr3_length: 15
cdr3_nt: TGCGCCAGCAGGTCTAGGAGGGGGGGCGCGGATGAGCAGTTCTTC
cdr3_aa: CASRSRRGGADEQFF

j_call: TRBJ1-5
v_call: TRBV6-1
d_call: NA
clone_size: NA
cdr3_length: 18
cdr3_nt: TGTGCCAGCAGTGAAGCAGGGGGAGGGCTTGGGAGCAATCAGCCCCAGCATTTT
cdr3_aa: CASSEAGGGLGSNQPQHF

j_call: TRBJ1-6
v_call: TRBV27
d_call: NA
clone_size: few
cdr3_length: 14
cdr3_nt: TGTGCCAGCAGTTACAGGGAACATAATTGGCCCCTCCACTTT
cdr3_aa: CASSYREHNWPLHF

j_call: TRBJ2-3
v_call: TRBV4-2
d_call: TRBD2
clone_size: NA
cdr3_length: 17
cdr3_nt: TGTGCCAGCAGTCGTTTTACTAGCGGGGTGAATCCAGATACGCAGTATTTT
cdr3_aa: CASSRFTSGVNPDTQYF

j_call: TRBJ1-1
v_call: TRBV24-1
d_call: TRBD1
clone_size: NA
cdr3_length: 19
cdr3_nt: TGTGCCACCAGTGACAACCTAAGGGACAGAAAGTACTTGAACACTGAAGCTTTCTTT
cdr3_aa: CATSDNLRDRKYLNTEAFF

j_call: TRBJ2-5
v_call: TRBV28
d_call: TRBD1
clone_size: few
cdr3_length: 16
cdr3_nt: TGTGCCAGCAGTCCTATGGGGGGACAGGGCCAAGAGACCCAGTACTTC
cdr3_aa: CASSPMGGQGQETQYF

j_call: TRBJ2-1
v_call: TRBV7-9
d_call: TRBD2
clone_size: few
cdr3_length: 14
cdr3_nt: TGTGCCAGCAGCCGGCTAGCGGTCTACAATGAGCAGTTCTTC
cdr3_aa: CASSRLAVYNEQFF

j_call: TRBJ2-3
v_call: TRBV11-3
d_call: NA
clone_size: NA
cdr3_length: 12
cdr3_nt: TGTGCCAGCAGGGGTAGAGGGGATACGCAGTATTTT
cdr3_aa: CASRGRGDTQYF

j_call: TRBJ1-6
v_call: TRBV19
d_call: NA
clone_size: NA
cdr3_length: 14
cdr3_nt: TGTGCCAGTGCTTCGCGGGTCTTAGATTCACCCCTCCACTTT
cdr3_aa: CASASRVLDSPLHF

j_call: TRBJ2-3
v_call: TRBV3-1/TRBV3-2
d_call: NA
clone_size: few
cdr3_length: 14
cdr3_nt: TGTGCCAGCAGCCAAGTAACAAGCACAGATACGCAGTATTTT
cdr3_aa: CASSQVTSTDTQYF

j_call: TRBJ1-5
v_call: TRBV19
d_call: NA
clone_size: NA
cdr3_length: 15
cdr3_nt: TGTGCCAGTAGTATCTGGGCAGCTAGCAATCAGCCCCAGCATTTT
cdr3_aa: CASSIWAASNQPQHF

j_call: TRBJ2-1
v_call: TRBV12-3/TRBV12-4
d_call: NA
clone_size: NA
cdr3_length: 12
cdr3_nt: TGTGCCAGCAGTCGCCCCAGGGGTGAGCAGTTCTTC
cdr3_aa: CASSRPRGEQFF

j_call: TRBJ1-4
v_call: TRBV4-3
d_call: TRBD1
clone_size: NA
cdr3_length: 14
cdr3_nt: TGCGCCAGCAGACCGGGGACAGGGGGTGAAAAACTGTTTTTT
cdr3_aa: CASRPGTGGEKLFF